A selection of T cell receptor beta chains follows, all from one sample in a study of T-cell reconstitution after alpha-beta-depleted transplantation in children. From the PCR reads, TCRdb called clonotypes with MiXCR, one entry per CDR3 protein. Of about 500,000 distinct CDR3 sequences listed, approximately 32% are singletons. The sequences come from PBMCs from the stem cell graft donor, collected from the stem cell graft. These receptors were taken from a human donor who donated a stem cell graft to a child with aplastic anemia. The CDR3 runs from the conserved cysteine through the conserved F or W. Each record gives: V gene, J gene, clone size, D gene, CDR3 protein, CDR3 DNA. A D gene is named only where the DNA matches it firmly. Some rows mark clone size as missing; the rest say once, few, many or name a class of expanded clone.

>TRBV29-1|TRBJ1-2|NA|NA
CSVRGRGGYTF
TGCAGCGTGCGGGGGAGAGGAGGCTACACCTTC
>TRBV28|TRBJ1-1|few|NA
CASRTARNTEAFF
TGTGCCAGCAGAACCGCCCGGAACACTGAAGCTTTCTTT
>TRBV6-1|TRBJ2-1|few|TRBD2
CASSKLAGGGNEQFF
TGTGCCAGCAGTAAGCTAGCGGGAGGGGGCAATGAGCAGTTCTTC
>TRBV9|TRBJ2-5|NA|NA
CASSVAPGDQETQYF
TGTGCCAGCAGCGTAGCTCCCGGGGATCAAGAGACCCAGTACTTC
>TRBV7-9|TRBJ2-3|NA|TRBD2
CASSASGSHTGNTQYF
TGTGCCAGCAGCGCTAGCGGGAGTCACACCGGCAATACGCAGTATTTT
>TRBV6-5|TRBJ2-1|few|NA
CASSYQRGEQFF
TGTGCCAGCAGTTACCAGAGAGGTGAGCAGTTCTTC
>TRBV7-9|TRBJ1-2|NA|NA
CASSLSQVNYGYTF
TGTGCCAGCAGTTTATCTCAGGTTAACTATGGCTACACCTTC
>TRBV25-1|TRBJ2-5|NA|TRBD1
CASSVKTGVVETQYF
TGTGCCAGCAGTGTGAAGACAGGGGTGGTGGAGACCCAGTACTTC
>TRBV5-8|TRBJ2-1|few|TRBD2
CASSLGGLAGSNNEQFF
TGTGCCAGCAGCTTGGGGGGACTAGCGGGGTCTAACAATGAGCAGTTCTTC
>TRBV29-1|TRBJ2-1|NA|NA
CSVRQGSNEQFF
TGCAGCGTTAGGCAGGGGTCTAATGAGCAGTTCTTC